This T cell receptor beta chain emerged from a study of T cell responses to AZD1222 COVID-19 vaccine. About the study: Second-dose recipients at about 4 or about 12 weeks were treated as one pooled group.

As concerns this clone: The antigen is not known.

Study-wide results and limits: Baseline seropositivity occurred in only a handful of AZD1222 recipients. The study sampled repertoires only after the peak T cell response. CD4 TCRs covered the whole spike, strongest at regions 160-218 and 743-854.

Assay: immunoSEQ multiplex PCR; the TCRdb copy retains only in-frame clones and omits some. The sample has roughly 70,000 clones, 86% seen once. Trimming removed 4 bases from V and 2 bases from J, with 15 bases in between. The germline gives CDR1 SGHNT, CDR2 YYREEE (reference sequence). The length of the CDR3 is 15 residues. The sequence came from an adult in good health. The source material was peripheral blood, sampled on day 0 of AZD1222 vaccination. The rearrangement links TRBV5-4 to TRBJ2-5; D may be TRBD1 (6 bases). The CDR3 DNA is TGTGCCAGCAGCAACAAAGACAGGATTCAAGAGACCCAGTACTTC. This sequence encodes CASSNKDRIQETQYF.